A single sample gave rise to the 15 T cell receptor beta chains below, sequenced in a study of esophageal squamous cell carcinoma under preoperative chemotherapy. Time point described: after preoperative PTX-NDP chemotherapy. Each CDR3 protein is one row after TCRdb ran MiXCR on the PCR reads. Counted here are some 10,000 distinct CDR3 sequences, about 45% occurring once; the ten biggest clones make up 11% to 15%. This material was obtained from a patient given preoperative chemotherapy. These receptors were collected from a human donor with esophageal squamous cell carcinoma. The donor label of this sample is uncertain.

Ten or more counts support this clonotype. J is TRBJ2-7 and V is TRBV27; the match to TRBD2 covers 10 bases. The CDR3 is 15 residues long. Germline loops: CDR1 MNHEY, CDR2 SMNVEV (reference sequence). Trimming at V came to 4 bases and at J to 2 bases, leaving 5 bases not matched to a gene. The chain's CDR3 is CASSSPLAGAYEQYF. The CDR3 DNA is TGTGCCAGCAGTTCCCCTCTAGCGGGAGCCTACGAGCAGTACTTC.

The chain employs TRBV6-1 and TRBJ1-1; D is uncertain. The CDR3 extends over 15 amino acids. Between the trimmed V and J ends, which lost 8 bases and 3 bases, there was a span of 19 bases. CDR1 and CDR2 from the germline V gene are MNHNS and SASEGT. The CDR3 sequence is CASALRSFPDTEAFF. CDR3 DNA sequence: TGTGCCAGCGCTCTGCGGTCATTCCCTGACACTGAAGCTTTCTTT.

CDR3 sequence reads: CASSFSSGANVLTF. The CDR3 nucleotides read TGTGCCAGCAGTTTCAGCTCTGGGGCCAACGTCCTGACTTTC. The chain uses TRBV12-3 or TRBV12-4 and TRBJ2-6, with D unclear. The CDR3 covers 14 residues. Trimming left V 3 bases short and J 0 bases short, with 3 bases between.

This clonotype came up once. V is TRBV11-3 and J is TRBJ2-1, with 10 nucleotides matching TRBD2. The end of the DNA is better explained by TRBJ2-5, so the J call may be wrong. Germline V gives CDR1 SGHNT, CDR2 YENEEA. CDR3 length: 18 residues. The CDR3 spells CASSPRGLAGAFRETQYF. In DNA form, the CDR3 reads TGTGCCAGCAGCCCTAGAGGCCTAGCGGGAGCCTTTAGGGAGACCCAGTACTTC.

This clonotype has only a few counts. The chain recombines TRBV5-1 with TRBJ2-4, with D tentatively TRBD1 (6 bases). Germline loops: CDR1 SGHRS, CDR2 YFSETQ. The V end was cut by 4 bases, the J end by 2 bases, with 16 bases between. The CDR3 consists of 16 residues. CDR3 amino acids: CASSTDRSLSKNIQYF. Written as DNA, the CDR3 is TGCGCCAGCAGCACCGACAGGAGCCTTTCCAAAAACATTCAGTACTTC.

This clonotype is medium-sized (0.01 to 0.1%) in the sample. V is TRBV27 and J is TRBJ2-1, with D perhaps given as TRBD1 or TRBD2 (5 bases each). Germline V gives CDR1 MNHEY, CDR2 SMNVEV (reference sequence). This CDR3 has 15 amino acids. Trimming left V 3 bases short and J 13 bases short, with 22 bases between. CDR3 sequence: CASSFSSGRDETQFF. Written as DNA, the CDR3 is TGTGCCAGCAGTTTTAGTTCTGGCAGGGACGAGACCCAGTTCTTC.

Points on this clonotype: At one boundary the junction diverges from the germline segment, which might be a read error. The chain links TRBV6-1 to TRBJ2-3; D perhaps matches TRBD2 (6 bases). Germline assignment: CDR1 MNHNS and CDR2 SASEGT. The CDR3 is 16 amino acids. DNA of the CDR3: TGTGCGAGCCCCATACTGGGGGGATGGGCCAAAGATACTCAGTATTTC. Protein: CASPILGGWAKDTQYF.

This clonotype has a handful of counts. In this CDR3 the conserved last residue, phenylalanine or tryptophan, is missing, so a read error is likely. It is unclear where the CDR3 begins or ends on the DNA, so no DNA is shown, and the CDR3 is as TCRdb lists it. The V and J genes are TRBV12-3 or TRBV12-4 and TRBJ2-1; the listed D gene, TRBD1, was not tested against the DNA. The CDR3 spans 15 amino acids, including both terminal residues. The CDR3 sequence: CASSQTGSYEQYFGA.

Worth noting for this clonotype: Compared with germline, one end of the junction differs, possibly owing to a read error. The CDR3, as DNA: TGTGCCAGCACCCTTTTGGGGGGACAGGGGGAAGACACGCAGTATTTC. Translation gives CASTLLGGQGEDTQYF. The chain recombines TRBV6-1 with TRBJ2-3, with TRBD1 identical over 11 bases. CDR1 MNHNS and CDR2 SASEGT come from the germline V gene. The CDR3 totals 16 residues.

By share, this clonotype counts as large. This chain connects TRBV6-1 to TRBJ2-5; the D is unclear. TRBJ2-7 explains the end of the DNA better; the J call may be wrong. This CDR3 is built from 11 residues. Germline V gene lookup returns CDR1 MNHNS and CDR2 SASEGT. The CDR3 protein is CASGQTYEQYF. CDR3 in DNA: TGTGCCAGCGGGCAGACCTACGAGCAGTACTTC.

The J gene is TRBJ2-3, the V gene TRBV6-1; no firm D call. Germline V gene lookup returns CDR1 MNHNS and CDR2 SASEGT. The CDR3 is 14 amino acids. V was shortened by 7 bases and J by 9 bases, with 20 bases between the two germline ends. CDR3 region: CASNERSAAETQYF. In nucleotides, the CDR3 is TGTGCCAGCAACGAGAGGAGTGCGGCCGAGACGCAGTATTTT.

J is TRBJ2-1 and V is TRBV6-1, with D possibly matching TRBD2 (5 bases). Germline V gene sequence: CDR1 MNHNS, CDR2 SASEGT. Trimming stripped 0 bases from V and 2 bases from J, with 8 bases between. CDR3 length: 15 residues. DNA for the CDR3: TGTGCCAGCAGTGAAGCGCTCGGGACCTACAATGAGCAGTTCTTC. It is translated as CASSEALGTYNEQFF.

Ten or more counts support this clonotype. This chain links TRBV6-4 with TRBJ2-1; 12 positions agree with TRBD2. The CDR3 consists of 15 residues. Germline assignment: CDR1 MRHNA and CDR2 SNTAGT. Trimming cost V 6 bases and J 4 bases; bases outside gene matches: 4. This CDR3 reads CASRRLAGDYNEQFF. The DNA for the CDR3 is TGTGCCAGCAGACGACTAGCGGGGGATTACAATGAGCAGTTCTTC.

This clonotype was detected only a few times. This chain connects TRBV3-1 to TRBJ2-5; D possibly corresponds to TRBD2 (6 bases). The length of the CDR3 is 17 residues. Germline V gives CDR1 LGHDT, CDR2 YNNKEL (reference sequence). V lost 1 base and J lost 7, with 22 bases in between. The CDR3 DNA follows: TGTGCCAGCAGCCAAGCCGGGGACTTTCCGGGGGTTGGGACCCAGTACTTC. It yields the protein CASSQAGDFPGVGTQYF.

This clonotype was observed at least ten times. The J gene is TRBJ2-1, the V gene TRBV2; D is possibly TRBD2 (7 bases). The closer fit of TRBJ2-5 to the DNA end suggests the J call may be wrong. The length of the CDR3 is 14 residues. Germline V gene data show CDR1 as SNHLY and CDR2 as FYNNEI. In nucleotides, the CDR3 is TGTGCCAGCAGGGGGGCGGGAGTACGGGAGACCCAGTACTTC. Its translation is CASRGAGVRETQYF.